These T cell receptor beta chains were read from a single sample in a study of T cell changes during pregnancy in multiple sclerosis. Repertoires were generated with immunoSEQ multiplex PCR, while TCRdb's copy carries only in-frame clones and drops some. The sample lists around 63,000 clones, 90% to 95% seen once, with roughly 1.6% in the top ten. Sequenced material: peripheral blood, taken after pregnancy. The receptors here all came from a female donor with multiple sclerosis, enrolled in a pregnancy study. Each CDR3 is given with its conserved first and last residue. The order of the fields is V gene, clone size, J gene, D gene, CDR3 protein, CDR3 DNA. The D gene is left open where the match is weak. Clone size is shown for a subset of rows, as once, few, many or a class of expanded clone.

V: TRBV28; size: .; J: TRBJ1-2; D: .; CDR3: CASNPTGDYGYTF; DNA: TGTGCCAGCAACCCGACAGGAGACTATGGCTACACCTTC
V: TRBV11-3; size: .; J: TRBJ2-1; D: .; CDR3: CASSQTGNEQFF; DNA: TGTGCCAGCAGCCAGACCGGGAATGAGCAGTTCTTC
V: TRBV9; size: .; J: TRBJ2-5; D: TRBD2; CDR3: CASSTPGGRETQYF; DNA: TGTGCCAGCAGCACTCCGGGGGGGAGGGAGACCCAGTACTTC
V: TRBV5-1; size: .; J: TRBJ2-7; D: .; CDR3: CASSLQPSEHYEQYF; DNA: TGCGCCAGCAGCTTGCAACCTAGCGAGCACTACGAGCAGTACTTC
V: TRBV10-2; size: .; J: TRBJ2-1; D: TRBD2; CDR3: CASSSPSGRPSSYNEQFF; DNA: TGCGCCAGCAGTTCTCCTAGCGGGAGGCCCAGCTCCTACAATGAGCAGTTCTTC
V: TRBV6-6; size: .; J: TRBJ2-5; D: TRBD2; CDR3: CASSYASGSFWETQYF; DNA: TGTGCCAGCAGTTACGCTAGCGGGAGTTTCTGGGAGACCCAGTACTTC
V: TRBV20-1; size: .; J: TRBJ1-1; D: .; CDR3: CSAETGTAFF; DNA: TGCAGTGCCGAGACGGGTACAGCTTTCTTT
V: TRBV9; size: .; J: TRBJ1-1; D: .; CDR3: CASTPTGSGTEAFF; DNA: TGTGCCAGCACCCCGACTGGTAGCGGCACTGAAGCTTTCTTT
V: TRBV7-9; size: .; J: TRBJ1-1; D: TRBD1; CDR3: CASSFFPLRTGPYTEAFF; DNA: TGTGCCAGCAGCTTCTTCCCCCTGCGGACAGGCCCGTACACTGAAGCTTTCTTT
V: TRBV18; size: .; J: TRBJ2-7; D: TRBD1; CDR3: CASSPGTGRDYEQYF; DNA: TGTGCCAGCTCCCCCGGGACAGGGAGAGACTACGAGCAGTACTTC
V: TRBV13; size: .; J: TRBJ2-1; D: TRBD2; CDR3: CASSPIRPGLAANEQFF; DNA: TGTGCCAGCAGCCCGATTCGCCCGGGACTAGCGGCTAATGAGCAGTTCTTC
V: TRBV28; size: .; J: TRBJ2-2; D: TRBD1; CDR3: CASRVTGGTRELFF; DNA: TGTGCCAGCAGAGTGACAGGGGGGACACGCGAGCTGTTTTTT
V: TRBV5-1; size: .; J: TRBJ2-3; D: TRBD2; CDR3: CASSFLRAGVLDTQYF; DNA: TGCGCCAGCAGCTTTTTGAGAGCGGGAGTGTTAGATACGCAGTATTTT
V: TRBV6-1; size: .; J: TRBJ2-1; D: .; CDR3: CASSERRNNEQFF; DNA: TGTGCCAGCAGTGAACGGCGGAACAATGAGCAGTTCTTC
V: TRBV5-8; size: once; J: TRBJ2-5; D: TRBD2; CDR3: CASSLRGGRETQYF; DNA: TGTGCCAGCAGCTTGAGGGGCGGGAGGGAGACCCAGTACTTC
V: TRBV7-9; size: .; J: TRBJ2-1; D: .; CDR3: CASSSGSYNEQFF; DNA: TGTGCCAGCAGCTCAGGCTCCTACAATGAGCAGTTCTTC
V: TRBV28; size: .; J: TRBJ1-4; D: TRBD1; CDR3: CASTIRDRTNEKLFF; DNA: TGTGCCAGCACCATCAGGGACAGGACTAATGAAAAACTGTTTTTT
V: TRBV6-6; size: .; J: TRBJ1-2; D: TRBD1; CDR3: CASSSGGNYGYTF; DNA: TGTGCCAGCAGTTCAGGGGGAAACTATGGCTACACCTTC
V: TRBV30; size: .; J: TRBJ1-2; D: .; CDR3: CAWGGNYGYTF; DNA: TGTGCCTGGGGGGGGAATTATGGCTACACCTTC
V: TRBV19; size: .; J: TRBJ2-5; D: .; CDR3: CASSIDERKRETQYF; DNA: TGTGCCAGTAGTATAGATGAGCGGAAGAGGGAGACCCAGTACTTC
V: TRBV30; size: .; J: TRBJ2-2; D: .; CDR3: CAWSERRAGELFF; DNA: TGTGCCTGGAGTGAGAGGAGGGCCGGGGAGCTGTTTTTT
V: TRBV6-1; size: .; J: TRBJ2-7; D: .; CDR3: CASSDVRIYEQYF; DNA: TGTGCCAGCAGTGATGTCAGGATCTACGAGCAGTACTTC
V: TRBV11-2; size: .; J: TRBJ2-1; D: TRBD2; CDR3: CASSLVGGPNEQFF; DNA: TGTGCCAGCAGCTTAGTGGGAGGGCCTAATGAGCAGTTCTTC
V: TRBV5-1; size: .; J: TRBJ2-7; D: TRBD1; CDR3: CASSPGQRSEQYF; DNA: TGCGCCAGCAGCCCGGGACAGAGGAGCGAGCAGTACTTC
V: TRBV19; size: .; J: TRBJ2-1; D: TRBD2; CDR3: CASSLFPGGPFTNEQFF; DNA: TGTGCCAGTAGTTTATTCCCGGGAGGGCCTTTTACCAATGAGCAGTTCTTC
V: TRBV5-1; size: .; J: TRBJ1-2; D: .; CDR3: CASSPATGKASGYTF; DNA: TGCGCCAGCAGCCCCGCTACAGGGAAGGCCAGTGGCTACACCTTC
V: TRBV6-4; size: .; J: TRBJ1-1; D: .; CDR3: CASSDSPGSRTEAFF; DNA: TGTGCCAGCAGTGACTCCCCGGGGAGCCGGACTGAAGCTTTCTTT
V: TRBV28; size: few; J: TRBJ1-5; D: .; CDR3: CASSPNIVDQPQHF; DNA: TGTGCCAGCAGTCCGAACATTGTCGATCAGCCCCAGCATTTT
V: TRBV4-1; size: once; J: TRBJ1-1; D: TRBD1; CDR3: CASSHPRTGPSSLMEAFF; DNA: TGCGCCAGCAGCCATCCTCGGACAGGACCGTCTTCCCTAATGGAAGCTTTCTTT
V: TRBV5-1; size: .; J: TRBJ2-2; D: .; CDR3: CASSLESGPGELFF; DNA: TGCGCCAGCAGCTTGGAATCGGGTCCCGGGGAGCTGTTTTTT
V: TRBV18; size: .; J: TRBJ1-1; D: TRBD1; CDR3: CASSPIQGASTEAFF; DNA: TGTGCCAGCTCACCAATTCAGGGGGCGAGCACTGAAGCTTTCTTT